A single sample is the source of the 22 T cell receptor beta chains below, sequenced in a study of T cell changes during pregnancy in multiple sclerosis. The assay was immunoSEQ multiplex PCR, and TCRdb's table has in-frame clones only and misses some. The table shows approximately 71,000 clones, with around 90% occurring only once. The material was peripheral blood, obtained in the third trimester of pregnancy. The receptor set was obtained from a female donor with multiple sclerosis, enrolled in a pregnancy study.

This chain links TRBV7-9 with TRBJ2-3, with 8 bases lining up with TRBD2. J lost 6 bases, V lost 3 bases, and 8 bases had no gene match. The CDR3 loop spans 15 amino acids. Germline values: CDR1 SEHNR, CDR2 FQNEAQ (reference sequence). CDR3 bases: TGTGCCAGCAGCTTTAAACGGGAGGGCCCTGATACGCAGTATTTT. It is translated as CASSFKREGPDTQYF.

The CDR3 DNA is TGTGCCAGCAGCGTAAGCGGCACGGCCCACAATGAGCAGTTCTTC. This translates into CASSVSGTAHNEQFF. This chain connects TRBV9 to TRBJ2-1; perhaps TRBD2 as D (5 bases). CDR1 and CDR2 (germline): SGDLS, YYNGEE. Deletions cut 1 base from V and 5 bases from J, with 13 bases between. The CDR3 runs to 15 residues.

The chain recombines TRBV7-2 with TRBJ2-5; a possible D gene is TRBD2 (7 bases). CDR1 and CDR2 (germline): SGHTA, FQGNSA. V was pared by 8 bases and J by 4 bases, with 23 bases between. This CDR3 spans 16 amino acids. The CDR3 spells CASGGGAVGVGETQYF. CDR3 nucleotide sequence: TGTGCCAGCGGGGGGGGCGCGGTAGGAGTAGGAGAGACCCAGTACTTC.

The DNA for the CDR3 is TGTGCCGCCTCCCCAGGGGCGGACACCGGGGAGCTGTTTTTT. Residues: CAASPGADTGELFF. The rearrangement joins TRBV5-4 to TRBJ2-2; a weak D match, TRBD1 (6 bases). Trimming removed 10 bases at V and 3 bases at J, with 16 bases between. This CDR3 contains 14 residues. In germline, CDR1 is SGHNT, CDR2 YYREEE (reference sequence).

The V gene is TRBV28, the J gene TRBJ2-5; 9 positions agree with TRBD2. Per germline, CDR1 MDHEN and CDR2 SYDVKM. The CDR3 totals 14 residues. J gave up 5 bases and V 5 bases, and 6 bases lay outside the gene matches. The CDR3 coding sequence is TGTGCCAGCAGTGCCGCGGGGGGGCTTGAGACCCAGTACTTC. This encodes CASSAAGGLETQYF.

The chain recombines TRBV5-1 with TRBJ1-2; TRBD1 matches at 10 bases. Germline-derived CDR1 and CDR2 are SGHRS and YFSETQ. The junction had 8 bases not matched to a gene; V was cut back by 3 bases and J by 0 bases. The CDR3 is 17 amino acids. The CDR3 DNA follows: TGCGCCAGCAGCTCCGGGACAGGGGAGCTCCCTAACTATGGCTACACCTTC. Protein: CASSSGTGELPNYGYTF.

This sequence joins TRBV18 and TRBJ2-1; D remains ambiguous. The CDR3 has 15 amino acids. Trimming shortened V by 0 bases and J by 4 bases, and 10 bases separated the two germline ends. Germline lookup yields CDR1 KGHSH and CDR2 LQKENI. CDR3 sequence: CASSPPSAAYNEQFF. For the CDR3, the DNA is TGTGCCAGCTCACCACCGTCAGCAGCGTACAATGAGCAGTTCTTC.

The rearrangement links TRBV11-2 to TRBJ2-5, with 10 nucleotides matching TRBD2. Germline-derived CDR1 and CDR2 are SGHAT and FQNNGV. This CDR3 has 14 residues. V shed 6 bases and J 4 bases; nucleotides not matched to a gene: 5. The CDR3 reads CASRPTSGAETQYF. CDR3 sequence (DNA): TGTGCCAGCAGACCAACTAGCGGGGCAGAGACCCAGTACTTC.

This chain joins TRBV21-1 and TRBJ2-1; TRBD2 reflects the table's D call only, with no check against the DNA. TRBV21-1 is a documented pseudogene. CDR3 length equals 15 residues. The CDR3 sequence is CASSKRLAGGDEQFF. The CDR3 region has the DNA TGTGCCAGCAGCAAGAGACTAGCGGGAGGCGATGAGCAGTTCTTC.

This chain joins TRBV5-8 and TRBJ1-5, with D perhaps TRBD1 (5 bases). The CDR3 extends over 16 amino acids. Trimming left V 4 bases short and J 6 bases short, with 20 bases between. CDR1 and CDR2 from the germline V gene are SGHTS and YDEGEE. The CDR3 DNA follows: TGTGCCAGCAGCCACTTATTTCGCAGGGTCCCTCAGCCCCAGCATTTT. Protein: CASSHLFRRVPQPQHF.

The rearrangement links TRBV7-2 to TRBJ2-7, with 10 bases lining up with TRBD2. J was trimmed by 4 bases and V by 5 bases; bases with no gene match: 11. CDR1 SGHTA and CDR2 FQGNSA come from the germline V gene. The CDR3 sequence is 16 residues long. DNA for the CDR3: TGTGCCAGCAGCAAATTCCCGGGACTAGCGAGTTACGAGCAGTACTTC. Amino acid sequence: CASSKFPGLASYEQYF.

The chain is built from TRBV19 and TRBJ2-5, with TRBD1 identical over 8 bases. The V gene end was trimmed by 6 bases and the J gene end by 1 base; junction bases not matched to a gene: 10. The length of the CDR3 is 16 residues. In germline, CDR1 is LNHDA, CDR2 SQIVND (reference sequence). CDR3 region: CASSQGAQAFQETQYF. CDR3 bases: TGTGCCAGTAGCCAGGGGGCCCAAGCATTCCAAGAGACCCAGTACTTC.

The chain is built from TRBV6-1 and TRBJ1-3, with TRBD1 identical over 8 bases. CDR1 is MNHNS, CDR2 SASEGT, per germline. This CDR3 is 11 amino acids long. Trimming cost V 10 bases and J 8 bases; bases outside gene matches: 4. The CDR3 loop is CATTGGYTIYF. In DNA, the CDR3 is TGTGCCACTACAGGGGGATACACCATATATTTT.

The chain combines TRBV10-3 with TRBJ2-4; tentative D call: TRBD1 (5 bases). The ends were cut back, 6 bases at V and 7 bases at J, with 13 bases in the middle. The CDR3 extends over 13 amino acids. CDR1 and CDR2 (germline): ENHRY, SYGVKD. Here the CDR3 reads CAIRDTASNIQYF. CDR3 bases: TGTGCCATCAGGGACACGGCTAGTAACATTCAGTACTTC.

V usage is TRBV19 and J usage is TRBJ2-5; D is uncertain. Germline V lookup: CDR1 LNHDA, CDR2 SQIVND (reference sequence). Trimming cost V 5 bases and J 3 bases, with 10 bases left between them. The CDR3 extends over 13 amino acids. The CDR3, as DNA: TGTGCCAGTAGTGTCCTTTTAAAAGAGACCCAGTACTTC. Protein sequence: CASSVLLKETQYF.

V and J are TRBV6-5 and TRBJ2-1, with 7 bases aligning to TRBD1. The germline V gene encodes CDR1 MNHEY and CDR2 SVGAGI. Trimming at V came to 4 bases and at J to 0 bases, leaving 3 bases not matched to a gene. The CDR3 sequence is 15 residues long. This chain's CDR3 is CASSSTGDSYNEQFF. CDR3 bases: TGTGCCAGCAGTTCTACAGGGGACTCCTACAATGAGCAGTTCTTC.

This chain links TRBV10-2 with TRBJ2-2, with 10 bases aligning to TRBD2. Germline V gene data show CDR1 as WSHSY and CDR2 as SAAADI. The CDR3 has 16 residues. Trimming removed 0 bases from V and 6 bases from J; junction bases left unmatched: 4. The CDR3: CASSESGSGRAGELFF. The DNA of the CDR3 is TGCGCCAGCAGTGAGTCGGGGAGCGGGAGGGCCGGGGAGCTGTTTTTT.

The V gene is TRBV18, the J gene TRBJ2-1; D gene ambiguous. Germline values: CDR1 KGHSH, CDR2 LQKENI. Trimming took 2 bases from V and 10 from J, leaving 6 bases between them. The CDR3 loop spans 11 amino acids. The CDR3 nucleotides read TGTGCCAGCTCACCAACCGCGGAGCAGTTCTTC. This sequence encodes CASSPTAEQFF.

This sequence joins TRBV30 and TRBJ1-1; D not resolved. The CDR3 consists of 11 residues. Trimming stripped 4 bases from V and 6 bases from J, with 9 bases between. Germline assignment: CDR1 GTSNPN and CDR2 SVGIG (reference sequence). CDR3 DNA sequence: TGTGCCTGGACCCGACAATCTGAAGCTTTCTTT. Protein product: CAWTRQSEAFF.

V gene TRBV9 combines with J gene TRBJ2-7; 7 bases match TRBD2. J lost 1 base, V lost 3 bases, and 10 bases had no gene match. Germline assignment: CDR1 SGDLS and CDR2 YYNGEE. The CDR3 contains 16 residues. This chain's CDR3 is CASSGAKVAGSYEQYF. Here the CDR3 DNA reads TGTGCCAGCAGCGGAGCTAAAGTAGCGGGTTCCTACGAGCAGTACTTC. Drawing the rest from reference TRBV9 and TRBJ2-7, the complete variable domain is DSGVTQTPKHLITATGQRVTLRCSPRSGDLSVYWYQQSLDQGLQFLIQYYNGEERAKGNILERFSAQQFPDLHSELNLSSLELGDSALYFCASSGAKVAGSYEQYFGPGTRLTVT.

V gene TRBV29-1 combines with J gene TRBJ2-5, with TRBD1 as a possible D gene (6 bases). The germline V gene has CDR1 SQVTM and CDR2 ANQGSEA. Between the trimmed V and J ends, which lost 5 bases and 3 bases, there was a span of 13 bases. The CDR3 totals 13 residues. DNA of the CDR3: TGCAGCGTTTTGGGGTCAGGGGAAGAGACCCAGTACTTC. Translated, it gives CSVLGSGEETQYF.

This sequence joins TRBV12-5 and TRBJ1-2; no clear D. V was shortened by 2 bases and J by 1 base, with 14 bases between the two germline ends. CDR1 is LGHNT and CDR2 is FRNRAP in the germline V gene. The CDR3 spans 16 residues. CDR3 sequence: CASGLNPAPSNYGYTF. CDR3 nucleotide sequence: TGTGCTAGTGGTTTGAATCCCGCCCCCAGTAACTATGGCTACACCTTC.